This entry lists 25 T cell receptor beta chains sequenced from one sample in a study of human T cells and chemical hapten exposure. Using its own MiXCR run on the RACE reads, TCRdb lists one record per CDR3 protein. The sample has roughly 380,000 distinct CDR3 sequences; nearly 5% are singletons. Time point noted: patch test 1, 2 weeks after DPC sensitization. Sample treatment: therapeutic diphenylcyclopropenone sensitization with weekly scalp DPC. Sample: whole blood, taken in connection with sensitization to the hapten diphenylcyclopropenone (DPC). The receptor set was obtained from a woman aged 45-65 years with alopecia areata. Some clones in this sample may be carry-over from other donors' samples.

Many counts were recorded for this clonotype. V gene TRBV7-6 combines with J gene TRBJ1-4, with TRBD1 matching over 7 bases. The germline gives CDR1 SGHVS, CDR2 FNYEAQ. V lost 2 bases and J lost 3; bases outside the gene matches: 6. This CDR3 has 16 residues. The CDR3 here is CASSLREGAANEKLFF. The CDR3 nucleotides read TGTGCCAGCAGCTTAAGAGAGGGGGCGGCTAATGAAAAACTGTTTTTT.

This clonotype has a count of ten or more. The chain links TRBV29-1 to TRBJ1-1, with 7 bases fitting TRBD1. This CDR3 is 16 amino acids long. The ends lost 5 bases at V and 4 bases at J; junction bases unmatched: 16. Per the germline V gene, CDR1 is SQVTM and CDR2 is ANQGSEA. Here the CDR3 reads CSVPYRGGNRVTEAFF. For the CDR3, the DNA is TGCAGCGTTCCATACAGGGGTGGAAATCGGGTCACTGAAGCTTTCTTT.

This clonotype was recorded many times. The chain links TRBV19 to TRBJ2-1; TRBD2 aligns across 9 bases. J was trimmed by 2 bases and V by 10 bases; bases with no gene match: 6. Germline V gives CDR1 LNHDA, CDR2 SQIVND (reference sequence). The CDR3 is made up of 14 amino acids. The CDR3 loop reads CATQLAGPYNEQFF. CDR3 nucleotide sequence: TGTGCCACCCAACTAGCGGGCCCCTACAATGAGCAGTTCTTC.

This clonotype was found many times. V gene TRBV6-2 or TRBV6-3 combines with J gene TRBJ1-2; D unresolved. Germline CDR1 is MNHEY and CDR2 is SVGEGT. The CDR3 consists of 14 residues. With 1 base removed from V and 2 bases from J, the gap between germline ends came to 8 bases. The DNA of the CDR3 is TGTGCCAGCAGTTACTTCCGACGGAACTATGGCTACACCTTC. Its translation: CASSYFRRNYGYTF.

This clonotype has at least ten counts. The J gene is TRBJ2-5, the V gene TRBV12-3 or TRBV12-4, with TRBD2 as a possible D gene (6 bases). The CDR3 runs 13 residues. Trimming removed 5 bases from V and 5 bases from J, with 12 bases in between. The DNA for the CDR3 is TGTGCCAGCAGTCTGAATGCGGGGGAGACCCAGTACTTC. Protein sequence: CASSLNAGETQYF.

This clonotype was detected only a few times. The chain joins TRBV20-1 to TRBJ2-3, with 12 bases lining up with TRBD2. The ends lost 1 base at V and 2 bases at J; junction bases unmatched: 10. CDR1 is DFQATT, CDR2 SNEGSKA, per germline (reference sequence). This CDR3 has 18 residues. The CDR3: CSARGASGRARITDTQYF. In nucleotides, the CDR3 is TGCAGTGCTAGAGGGGCTAGCGGGAGGGCCCGTATCACAGATACGCAGTATTTT.

The chain joins TRBV6-1 to TRBJ2-7, with TRBD1 matching 9 bases. The CDR3 contains 15 residues. V lost 6 bases to trimming and J lost 5 bases; unmatched junction nucleotides: 11. Germline CDR1 is MNHNS and CDR2 is SASEGT. The DNA of the CDR3 is TGTGCCAGCAGCCCCCGGGGACAGGGATTCCACGAGCAGTACTTC. Its translation is CASSPRGQGFHEQYF.

This clonotype has at least ten counts. The chain employs TRBV29-1 and TRBJ2-3; 8 bases are shared with TRBD1. Germline CDR1 and CDR2: SQVTM and ANQGSEA. Trimming cost V 7 bases and J 2 bases; bases outside gene matches: 5. This CDR3 is 13 amino acids long. CDR3 loop: CSARQGNTDTQYF. The CDR3 region has the DNA TGCAGCGCCAGACAGGGGAACACAGATACGCAGTATTTT.

The CDR3 loop reads CASSLGTSYGTDTQYF. CDR3 nucleotides: TGTGCCAGCAGCCTGGGGACTAGCTACGGCACAGATACGCAGTATTTT. The chain combines TRBV7-2 with TRBJ2-3, with 9 bases fitting TRBD2. This CDR3 spans 16 amino acids. The J segment lost 1 base and the V segment lost 5 bases, leaving 7 bases of the junction unmatched. The germline V gene has CDR1 SGHTA and CDR2 FQGNSA.

This clonotype was picked up many times. The chain combines TRBV6-1 with TRBJ2-5, with TRBD2 matching over 10 bases. V trimming: 6 bases; J trimming: 2 bases; junction bases outside the gene matches: 0. This CDR3 region has 13 residues. The germline V gene encodes CDR1 MNHNS and CDR2 SASEGT. CDR3 amino acids: CASRLAGQETQYF. Written as DNA, the CDR3 is TGTGCCAGCAGACTAGCGGGGCAAGAGACCCAGTACTTC.

This clonotype has at least ten counts. The V gene is TRBV3-1, the J gene TRBJ2-1; 14 nucleotides agree with TRBD2. CDR1 is LGHDT, CDR2 YNNKEL, per germline (reference sequence). Trimming at V came to 6 bases and at J to 0 bases, leaving 13 bases not matched to a gene. The CDR3 consists of 20 residues. The CDR3 bases are TGTGCCAGCAGACCTGGGACTAGCGGGGGAGTTTCTCGCTCCTACAATGAGCAGTTCTTC. This gives the protein CASRPGTSGGVSRSYNEQFF.

This clonotype has a count of ten or more. This chain connects TRBV20-1 to TRBJ2-7; possibly TRBD2 for D (6 bases). Between the trimmed V and J ends, which lost 0 bases and 4 bases, there was a span of 16 bases. The CDR3 loop spans 15 amino acids. CDR1 DFQATT and CDR2 SNEGSKA come from the germline V gene (reference sequence). CDR3 region: CSARDQPGAEYEQYF. The CDR3, as DNA: TGCAGTGCTAGAGATCAACCGGGAGCGGAGTACGAGCAGTACTTC.

This clonotype has ten or more counts. The chain has TRBV7-8 and TRBJ2-1; 9 positions match TRBD2. Germline V gives CDR1 SGHVS, CDR2 FQNEAQ. CDR3 length equals 16 residues. Losses at the gene ends were 2 bases for V and 8 bases for J; bases not matched to a gene: 10. The CDR3 nucleotides read TGTGCCAGCAGCTTAAGGCGGGGGGGCTACCAGGATGAGCAGTTCTTC. It codes for CASSLRRGGYQDEQFF.

There are a few counts of this clonotype. The CDR3 region has the DNA TGTGCCAGCAGTTATGGGGGGATCGTCTACGAGCAGTACTTC. This translates into CASSYGGIVYEQYF. This chain links TRBV12-3 or TRBV12-4 with TRBJ2-7; perhaps TRBD2 as D (6 bases). The V and J ends lost 4 bases and 3 bases respectively, with 13 bases between them. The CDR3 is 14 residues long.

This clonotype was observed at least ten times. The genes are TRBV4-2 and TRBJ1-3; TRBD1 is a possible D gene (5 bases). Trimming cost V 3 bases and J 6 bases, with 21 bases left between them. The CDR3 length is 17 residues. The V gene's germline CDR1 is LGHNA and CDR2 YNFKEQ. This CDR3 is CASSHPPGAQMQNTIYF. The CDR3 DNA follows: TGTGCCAGCAGCCACCCCCCTGGGGCGCAGATGCAAAACACCATATATTTT.

J is TRBJ1-5 and V is TRBV7-2; D gene ambiguous. This CDR3 contains 15 residues. The germline V and J ends were trimmed by 1 base and 4 bases, with 11 bases remaining between them. CDR1 and CDR2 from the germline V gene are SGHTA and FQGNSA. The CDR3 protein is CASSLEVQINQPQHF. The CDR3 DNA reads as TGTGCCAGCAGCTTAGAAGTACAGATAAATCAGCCCCAGCATTTT.

This clonotype was detected a few times. The rearrangement uses TRBV9 and TRBJ1-2; 7 nucleotides match TRBD1. The length of the CDR3 is 13 residues. The germline CDR1 and CDR2 sequences are SGDLS and YYNGEE. V lost 0 bases to trimming and J lost 7 bases; unmatched junction nucleotides: 3. CDR3 in amino acids: CASSVVTGSGYTF. The CDR3, as DNA: TGTGCCAGCAGCGTAGTGACAGGGTCTGGCTACACCTTC. The variable domain in full, completed from reference TRBV9 and TRBJ1-2, reads DSGVTQTPKHLITATGQRVTLRCSPRSGDLSVYWYQQSLDQGLQFLIQYYNGEERAKGNILERFSAQQFPDLHSELNLSSLELGDSALYFCASSVVTGSGYTFGSGTRLTVV.

This clonotype was seen repeatedly, ten times or more. The J gene is TRBJ2-1, the V gene TRBV13; 9 bases line up with TRBD1. The CDR3 totals 14 residues. Germline trimming cut 4 bases from V and 8 bases from J; bases unmatched to any gene: 6. Germline lookup yields CDR1 PRHDT and CDR2 FYEKMQ (reference sequence). This CDR3 is CASSSRTGVYEQFF. The CDR3 nucleotides read TGTGCCAGCAGCTCCCGGACAGGGGTGTATGAGCAGTTCTTC.

This clonotype appeared many times. The chain is built from TRBV13 and TRBJ1-4, with TRBD1 identical over 8 bases. With 6 bases clipped from V and 1 base from J, the junction kept 7 bases outside the gene matches. This CDR3 has 16 amino acids. Germline V gene data show CDR1 as PRHDT and CDR2 as FYEKMQ (reference sequence). The CDR3 region has the DNA TGTGCCAGCAGTTCAGGGGGCAGAGGAACTAATGAAAAACTGTTTTTT. Amino acid sequence: CASSSGGRGTNEKLFF.

V and J are TRBV20-1 and TRBJ2-3, with 10 bases lining up with TRBD2. Germline lookup yields CDR1 DFQATT and CDR2 SNEGSKA (reference sequence). The CDR3 covers 15 residues. V was clipped by 5 bases and J by 1 base; unmatched bases: 6. The CDR3 loop is CSAQKTSGRTDTQYF. The CDR3 DNA reads TGCAGTGCTCAGAAGACTAGCGGGCGCACAGATACGCAGTATTTT.

This clonotype appeared many times. This rearrangement joins TRBV29-1 to TRBJ1-2, with 8 bases matching TRBD1. Germline V gene lookup returns CDR1 SQVTM and CDR2 ANQGSEA. The ends lost 6 bases at V and 4 bases at J; junction bases unmatched: 13. CDR3 length equals 15 residues. CDR3 nucleotides: TGCAGCGTCCCCAATCCAGACAGGGGACTCTATGGCTACACCTTC. It encodes CSVPNPDRGLYGYTF.

Written as DNA, the CDR3 is TGCGCCAGCAGCTTGGGTGGCGGGGAACCCCTCCACTTT. Residues: CASSLGGGEPLHF. The gene calls are TRBV5-1 and TRBJ1-6; D is unclear. The germline gives CDR1 SGHRS, CDR2 YFSETQ. V shed 0 bases and J shed 12 bases, with 10 bases lying between them. The CDR3 runs to 13 residues.

The chain has TRBV6-5 and TRBJ2-7; D is uncertain. There are 15 residues in the CDR3. With 0 bases removed from V and 0 bases from J, the gap between germline ends came to 9 bases. CDR1 MNHEY and CDR2 SVGAGI come from the germline V gene. The CDR3 DNA is TGTGCCAGCAGTTACTCCGCCGACCTCTCCTACGAGCAGTACTTC. Translation gives CASSYSADLSYEQYF.

This clonotype has ten or more counts. This rearrangement joins TRBV20-1 to TRBJ1-1; D not certain. Per the germline V gene, CDR1 is DFQATT and CDR2 is SNEGSKA (reference sequence). CDR3 length: 15 residues. Trimming cost V 0 bases and J 2 bases, with 13 bases left between them. The CDR3 region has the DNA TGCAGTGCTAGAGAGGGGATACACATCAACACTGAAGCTTTCTTT. It specifies CSAREGIHINTEAFF.

CDR3: CSARDGESGTDTQYF. The CDR3 DNA reads TGCAGTGCAAGGGACGGCGAGTCCGGCACAGATACGCAGTATTTT. V gene TRBV20-1 combines with J gene TRBJ2-3; D tentatively fits TRBD1 or TRBD2 (5 bases each). V lost 6 bases, J lost 1 base, and 17 bases lay in between. Germline V gives CDR1 DFQATT, CDR2 SNEGSKA (reference sequence). The CDR3 is made up of 15 amino acids.